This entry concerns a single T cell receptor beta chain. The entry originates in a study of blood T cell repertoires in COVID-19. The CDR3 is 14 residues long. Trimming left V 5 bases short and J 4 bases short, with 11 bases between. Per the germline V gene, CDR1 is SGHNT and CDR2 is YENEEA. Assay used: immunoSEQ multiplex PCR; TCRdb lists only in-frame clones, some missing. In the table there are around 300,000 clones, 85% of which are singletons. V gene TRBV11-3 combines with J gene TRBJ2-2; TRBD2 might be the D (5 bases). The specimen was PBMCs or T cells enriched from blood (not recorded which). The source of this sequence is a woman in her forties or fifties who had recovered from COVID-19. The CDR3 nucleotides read TGTGCCAGCAGCAGGACCCGGGGCACCGGGGAGCTGTTTTTT. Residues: CASSRTRGTGELFF.